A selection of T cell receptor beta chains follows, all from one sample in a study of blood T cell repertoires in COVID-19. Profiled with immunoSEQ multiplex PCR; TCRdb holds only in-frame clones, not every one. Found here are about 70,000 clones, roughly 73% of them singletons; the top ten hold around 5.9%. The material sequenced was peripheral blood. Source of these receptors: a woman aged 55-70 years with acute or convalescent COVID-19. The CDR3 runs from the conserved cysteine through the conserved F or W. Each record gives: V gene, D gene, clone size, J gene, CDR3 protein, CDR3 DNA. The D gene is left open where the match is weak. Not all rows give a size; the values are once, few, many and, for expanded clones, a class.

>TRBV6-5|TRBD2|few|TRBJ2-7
CASSPLDGAGDVYF
TGTGCCAGCAGTCCCCTTGACGGAGCGGGGGACGTGTACTTC
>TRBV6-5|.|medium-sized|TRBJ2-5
CASSSVTPKTQYF
TGTGCCAGCAGTTCCGTGACTCCGAAGACCCAGTACTTC
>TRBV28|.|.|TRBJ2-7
CASSIMVGGYEQYF
TGTGCCAGCAGTATTATGGTGGGGGGCTACGAGCAGTACTTC
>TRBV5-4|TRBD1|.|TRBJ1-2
CASSLVGAGGGYTF
TGTGCCAGCAGCTTGGTCGGGGCAGGGGGTGGCTACACCTTC
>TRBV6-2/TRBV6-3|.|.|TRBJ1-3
CASSYSRTGSSGNTIYF
TGTGCCAGCAGTTACTCACGGACGGGATCCTCTGGAAACACCATATATTTT
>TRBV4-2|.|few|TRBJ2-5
CASSQEQALGETQYF
TGTGCCAGCAGCCAAGAACAGGCCCTAGGGGAGACCCAGTACTTC
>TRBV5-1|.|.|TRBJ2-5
CASSPGLYQETQYF
TGCGCCAGCAGCCCCGGACTTTACCAAGAGACCCAGTACTTC
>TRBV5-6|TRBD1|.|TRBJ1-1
CASSSPGQGATEAFF
TGTGCCAGCAGCTCCCCGGGACAGGGTGCTACTGAAGCTTTCTTT
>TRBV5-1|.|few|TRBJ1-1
CASSLIMNTEAFF
TGCGCCAGCAGCTTAATAATGAACACTGAAGCTTTCTTT
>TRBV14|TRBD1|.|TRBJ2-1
CASSQDLGTGGVF
TGTGCCAGCAGCCAAGATCTAGGGACAGGAGGAGTCTTC
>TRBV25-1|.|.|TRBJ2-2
CASRRDKDYTGELFF
TGTGCCAGCAGAAGGGACAAGGACTACACCGGGGAGCTGTTTTTT